Listed here are 24 T cell receptor beta chains from one sample, sequenced in a study of tumor-infiltrating lymphocytes in primary liver carcinoma. Taking roughly 20-32 mg of unsorted bulk tissue, the authors co-extracted RNA and DNA. Using a constant-region primer together with ProtoScript II reverse transcriptase, TCR beta cDNA was made from about 490 ng of total RNA. Slightly modified ARM-PCR, run as three nested multiplex PCR rounds, produced the TCR beta libraries. With TRBV1-TRBV30 forward primers and a C-beta reverse primer, the first two PCR rounds were run for around 10 cycles each. TCRdb passed the multiplex PCR reads through MiXCR, listing each CDR3 protein once. Found here are around 56,000 distinct CDR3 sequences, around 64% of them singletons; the top ten hold around 57%. The sequenced sample consisted of liver tumor tissue from sampling region 2. Subset in this sample: tumor region T2, inferior pole. These receptors came from a man in his forties with primary liver carcinoma and hepatitis B virus infection.

A word on this clonotype: One end of the junction fails to match germline, which may point to a read error. The chain combines TRBV11-2 with TRBJ2-5; 8 bases align to TRBD2. Germline CDR1 SGHAT, CDR2 FQNNGV. The CDR3 covers 16 residues. The CDR3 is CASSQTPGGGSETQYF. As DNA, the CDR3 is TGTGCCAGCAGTCAAACTCCTGGCGGGGGGAGTGAGACCCAGTACTTT.

The genes are TRBV11-2 and TRBJ2-7; D remains unclear. V gave up 3 bases and J gave up 1 base, with 7 bases separating them. The CDR3 extends over 13 amino acids. The germline V gene has CDR1 SGHAT and CDR2 FQNNGV. The CDR3: CASSFTASYEQYF. CDR3 coding DNA: TGTGCCAGCAGCTTTACCGCTTCCTACGAGCAGTACTTC.

V and J are TRBV28 and TRBJ2-2; the D call may be TRBD1 or TRBD2 (5 bases each). V lost 3 bases to trimming and J lost 15 bases, with 23 bases between them. Per germline, CDR1 MDHEN and CDR2 SYDVKM. The CDR3 consists of 15 residues. This chain's CDR3 is CASSLFGAGPGVLFF. DNA of the CDR3: TGTGCCAGCAGTTTGTTCGGGGCCGGGCCCGGGGTGTTGTTTTTT. The full variable domain, rest sourced from reference TRBV28 and TRBJ2-2, is DVKVTQSSRYLVKRTGEKVFLECVQDMDHENMFWYRQDPGLGLRLIYFSYDVKMKEKGDIPEGYSVSREKKERFSLILESASTNQTSMYLCASSLFGAGPGVLFFGEGSRLTVL.

Ten or more counts support this clonotype. The V gene is TRBV5-6, the J gene TRBJ1-1; D unresolved. The CDR3 is 13 residues long. V shed 2 bases and J shed 6 bases, with 11 bases lying between them. Per the germline V gene, CDR1 is SGHDT and CDR2 is YYEEEE. The CDR3 loop is CASSFSGRPEAFF. CDR3 nucleotide sequence: TGTGCCAGCAGCTTTTCGGGTCGACCTGAAGCTTTCTTT.

The J gene is TRBJ2-2, the V gene TRBV11-2; D is undetermined. CDR3 length: 17 residues. Looked up from germline, CDR1 is SGHAT and CDR2 is FQNNGV. The germline V and J ends were trimmed by 8 bases and 2 bases, with 21 bases remaining between them. CDR3 sequence reads: CASDLALGRANTGELFF. The CDR3 bases are TGTGCCAGCGACTTAGCATTAGGAAGGGCTAACACCGGGGAGCTGTTTTTT.

The gene calls are TRBV6-1 and TRBJ2-4, with TRBD1 identical over 8 bases. V lost 5 bases to trimming and J lost 4 bases; unmatched junction nucleotides: 10. CDR3 size: 16 residues. Looked up from germline, CDR1 is MNHNS and CDR2 is SASEGT. CDR3 sequence (DNA): TGTGCCAGCAGTACCACAGGGGGGTTCGGTAAAAACATTCAGTACTTC. Translating it yields CASSTTGGFGKNIQYF.

With regard to this clonotype: A read error may account for a junction end that differs from germline. This chain joins TRBV6-1 and TRBJ2-1; D not certain. Germline V lookup: CDR1 MNHNS, CDR2 SASEGT. The CDR3 covers 11 residues. The CDR3 spells CVPRYYSEQFF. Here the CDR3 DNA reads TGTGTTCCCCGGTACTACAGTGAGCAGTTCTTC.

This clonotype was seen only once. Since no conserved phenylalanine or tryptophan closes the CDR3, a read error is the likely cause. This rearrangement joins TRBV29-1 to TRBJ2-3; D possibly corresponds to TRBD1 (6 bases). Germline V gene data show CDR1 as SQVTM and CDR2 as ANQGSEA. The CDR3 sequence is 14 residues long. CDR3 DNA: TGCAGCGTTTCCGGGACATGGGCGTCAGATAAGCAGTATATC. It translates to CSVSGTWASDKQYI.

On this clonotype: A junction end diverges from the germline sequence, so it may reflect a read error. The chain recombines TRBV11-3 with TRBJ2-3, with D unclear. Germline V gives CDR1 SGHNT, CDR2 YENEEA. CDR3 length: 15 residues. The CDR3 sequence is CASSLESWRADTKYF. In DNA, the CDR3 is TGTGCCAGCAGCTTAGAGTCCTGGCGCGCAGATACGAAGTATTTT.

Regarding this clonotype: A read error is possible here, since a much larger clone lies one base away. The chain uses TRBV11-2 and TRBJ2-7; D call uncertain. The CDR3 has 15 residues. The germline V gene encodes CDR1 SGHAT and CDR2 FQNNGV. The CDR3 nucleotides read TGTGCCAGCAGCCTATCTATGGGAATATCCTACGAGCAGGACTTC. Protein: CASSLSMGISYEQDF.

Notes on this clonotype: At one end, the junction sequence differs from germline, possibly due to a read error. This chain uses TRBV12-3 or TRBV12-4 with TRBJ1-5, with D unresolved. There are 15 residues in the CDR3. CDR3 amino acids: CAGCFGQGSNQPQHF. DNA of the CDR3: TGCGCCGGCTGTTTTGGGCAAGGAAGCAATCAGCCCCAGCATTTT.

About this clonotype: A junction end diverges from the germline sequence, so it may reflect a read error. The chain is built from TRBV12-3 or TRBV12-4 and TRBJ2-4, with no clear D. This CDR3 region has 12 residues. Here the CDR3 DNA reads TGTGCCAGCAGATTAGACCTAAACATTCAGTACTTC. It yields the protein CASRLDLNIQYF.

This chain joins TRBV6-1 and TRBJ1-1; D is unclear. There are 14 residues in the CDR3. Germline CDR1 MNHNS, CDR2 SASEGT. The germline V and J ends were trimmed by 9 bases and 5 bases, with 19 bases remaining between them. Here the CDR3 reads CASRRRRAVTEAFF. For the CDR3, the DNA is TGTGCCAGTCGAAGACGGAGGGCTGTGACTGAAGCTTTCTTT.

This clonotype has just a few counts. This rearrangement joins TRBV4-3 to TRBJ2-1; D not resolved. Germline CDR1 LGHNA, CDR2 YSLEER. CDR3 size: 16 residues. V shed 0 bases and J shed 3 bases, with 12 bases lying between them. CDR3 sequence: CASSQDRTGFYNEQFF. CDR3 coding DNA: TGCGCCAGCAGCCAAGATCGGACGGGCTTCTACAATGAGCAGTTCTTC.

Concerning this clonotype itself: A much larger clone is a single base away; this may be a read error. The chain is built from TRBV29-1 and TRBJ2-1, with D uncertain. The germline V gene has CDR1 SQVTM and CDR2 ANQGSEA. This CDR3 region has 10 residues. V was trimmed by 6 bases and J by 13 bases, leaving 13 bases between them. CDR3 nucleotide sequence: TGCAGCGTGAAAGTATACGATCAGTTCTTC. Protein: CSVKVYDQFF.

This clonotype was picked up a small number of times. This sequence may be a read error, since a much larger clone differs from it by one base. This chain links TRBV30 with TRBJ1-2, with TRBD1 matching 12 bases. Per germline, CDR1 GTSNPN and CDR2 SVGIG (reference sequence). CDR3 length equals 18 residues. The CDR3 DNA reads as TGTGCCTGGAGGACCCTCGGGACAGGGGGCATCGTAGGGTATGGCTACATCTTC. It yields the protein CAWRTLGTGGIVGYGYIF.

With regard to this clonotype: A read error is possible here, since a much larger clone lies one base away. V and J are TRBV7-9 and TRBJ2-1; D is uncertain. The germline gives CDR1 SEHNR, CDR2 FQNEAQ (reference sequence). The CDR3 contains 16 residues. CDR3 bases: TGTGACAGCAGCTTATCCCTGAGTCGGCGTGGTGATGAGCAGTTCTTC. Translation gives CDSSLSLSRRGDEQFF.

This chain links TRBV11-2 with TRBJ2-3; D possibly uses TRBD1 or TRBD2 (5 bases each). In germline, CDR1 is SGHAT, CDR2 FQNNGV. Trimming left V 7 bases short and J 7 bases short, with 21 bases between. The CDR3 loop spans 15 amino acids. The CDR3 spells CASNIPGEGPNTQYF. Here the CDR3 DNA reads TGTGCCAGCAACATACCCGGAGAGGGGCCGAATACGCAGTATTTT.

This clonotype was found once. The germline gene is not matched at one end of the junction; a read error may be the cause. The chain joins TRBV6-1 to TRBJ2-5; D is tentatively TRBD1 or TRBD2 (5 bases each). The CDR3 extends over 14 amino acids. CDR1 is MNHNS, CDR2 SASEGT, per germline. The CDR3 spells CASSEEGRGETKCF. In DNA form, the CDR3 reads TGTGCCAGCAGTGAAGAAGGGAGAGGGGAGACCAAGTGCTTC.

The sample holds many counts of this clonotype. The chain employs TRBV5-4 and TRBJ1-6; D call uncertain. Germline assignment: CDR1 SGHNT and CDR2 YYREEE (reference sequence). The CDR3 covers 16 residues. Trimming stripped 3 bases from V and 7 bases from J, with 17 bases between. CDR3 sequence reads: CASSSHPGPQNSPLHF. The CDR3 region has the DNA TGTGCCAGCAGCTCGCACCCCGGACCGCAGAATTCACCCCTCCACTTT.

With regard to this clonotype: The junction differs from germline at one of its ends, possibly a read error. V and J are TRBV11-2 and TRBJ2-1; D is possibly TRBD2 (5 bases). The CDR3 contains 16 residues. Germline-derived CDR1 and CDR2 are SGHAT and FQNNGV. The DNA of the CDR3 is TGTGCCAGCACCTCGCGCCCCACCGGGATGATCTATGAGCGGTTCTTC. Its translation is CASTSRPTGMIYERFF.

The chain joins TRBV10-3 to TRBJ1-5; D is ambiguous. Germline CDR1 and CDR2: ENHRY and SYGVKD. The CDR3 spans 14 residues. Trimming took 3 bases from V and 5 from J, leaving 11 bases between them. The CDR3 spells CAISDYEEDQPQHF. The CDR3 DNA reads as TGTGCCATCAGTGACTATGAGGAGGATCAGCCCCAGCATTTT.

Of note for this clonotype: Its ends do not fully match the called genes, so a read error is possible. This sequence joins TRBV6-2 or TRBV6-3 and TRBJ2-7; 7 bases map to TRBD2. Germline CDR1 reads MNHEY; CDR2 reads SVGEGT. This CDR3 region has 16 residues. CDR3 bases: TGTACCAGCAGTTACTCGCTGATAGCGGGTCACCGTGAGCAGTACTTC. It translates to CTSSYSLIAGHREQYF.

Notes on this clonotype: At one end, the junction sequence differs from germline, possibly due to a read error. This chain uses TRBV18 with TRBJ1-1; TRBD1 agrees at 7 bases. Looked up from germline, CDR1 is KGHSH and CDR2 is LQKENI. This CDR3 has 13 amino acids. The CDR3: CTSSPLRQGIAFF. CDR3 DNA: TGTACCAGCTCACCACTTCGACAGGGAATTGCTTTCTTT.